This T cell receptor (beta chain) was identified in a study of blood T cell repertoires in COVID-19. The cohort comprised adults aged 18 to 89 years residing in 24 US areas. Germline V gene lookup returns CDR1 SGHTS and CDR2 YDEGEE. There are 14 residues in the CDR3. Trimming removed 4 bases at V and 7 bases at J, with 17 bases between. Per the original methods: Amplification from reference gene primers served as the basis for estimated nucleated cell counts. Data came from immunoSEQ multiplex PCR; TCRdb stores just in-frame clones and leaves some out. V and J calls and clone size are as listed in that table; D and trimming were resolved from the DNA. The sample lists under 250,000 clones; about 80% were seen once.

The sequence came from a woman aged 35 to 49 with acute COVID-19. The sample comprised PBMCs or T cells enriched from blood (not recorded which). The V gene is TRBV5-8, the J gene TRBJ1-1, with no clear D. The CDR3, as DNA: TGTGCCAGCAGCCCCGGACGAGGGCCCTTTGAAGCTTTCTTT. Translating it yields CASSPGRGPFEAFF.